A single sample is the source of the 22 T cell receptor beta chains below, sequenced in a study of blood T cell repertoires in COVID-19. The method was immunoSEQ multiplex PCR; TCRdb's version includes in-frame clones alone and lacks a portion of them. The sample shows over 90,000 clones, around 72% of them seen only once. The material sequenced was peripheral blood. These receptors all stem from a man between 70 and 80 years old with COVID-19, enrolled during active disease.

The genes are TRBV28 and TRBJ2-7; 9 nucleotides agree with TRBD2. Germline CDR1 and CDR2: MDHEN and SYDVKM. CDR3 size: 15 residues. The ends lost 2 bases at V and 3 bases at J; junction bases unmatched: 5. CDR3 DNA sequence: TGTGCCAGCAGTTTACTAACTAGCGGGTTCTACGAGCAGTACTTC. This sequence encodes CASSLLTSGFYEQYF.

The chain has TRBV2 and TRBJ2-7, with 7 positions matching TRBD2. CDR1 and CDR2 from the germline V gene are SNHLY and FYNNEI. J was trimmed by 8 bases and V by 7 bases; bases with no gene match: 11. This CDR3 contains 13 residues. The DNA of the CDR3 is TGTGCCAGCATTCTTACCGCGGGAGTAAAGCAGTACTTC. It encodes CASILTAGVKQYF.

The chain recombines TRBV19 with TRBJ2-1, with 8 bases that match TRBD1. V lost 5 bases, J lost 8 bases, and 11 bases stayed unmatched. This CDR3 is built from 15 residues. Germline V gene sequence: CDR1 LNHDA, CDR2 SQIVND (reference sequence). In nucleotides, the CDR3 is TGTGCCAGTAGTCCTCAGGGGGCATTAGGGTATGAGCAGTTCTTC. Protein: CASSPQGALGYEQFF.

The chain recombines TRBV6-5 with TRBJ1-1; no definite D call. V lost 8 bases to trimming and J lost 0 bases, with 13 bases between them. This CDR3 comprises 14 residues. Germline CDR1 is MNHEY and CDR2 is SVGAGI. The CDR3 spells CASCTTDLNTEAFF. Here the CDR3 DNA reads TGTGCCAGCTGTACCACAGACCTGAACACTGAAGCTTTCTTT.

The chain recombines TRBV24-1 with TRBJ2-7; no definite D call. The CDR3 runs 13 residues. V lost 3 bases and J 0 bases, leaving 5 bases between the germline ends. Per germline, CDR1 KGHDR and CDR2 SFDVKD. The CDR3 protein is CATSDPSSYEQYF. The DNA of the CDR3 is TGTGCCACCAGTGATCCGAGCTCCTACGAGCAGTACTTC.

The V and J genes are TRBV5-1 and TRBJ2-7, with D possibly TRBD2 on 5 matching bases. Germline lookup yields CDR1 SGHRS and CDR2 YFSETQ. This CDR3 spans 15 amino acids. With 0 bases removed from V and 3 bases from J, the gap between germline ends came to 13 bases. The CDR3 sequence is CASSLGWGDRYEQYF. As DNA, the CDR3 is TGCGCCAGCAGCTTGGGTTGGGGAGACCGCTACGAGCAGTACTTC.

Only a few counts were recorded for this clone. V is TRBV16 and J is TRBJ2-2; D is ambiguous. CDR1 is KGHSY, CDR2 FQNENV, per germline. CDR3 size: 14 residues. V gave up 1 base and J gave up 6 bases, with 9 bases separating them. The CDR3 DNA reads TGTGCCAGCAGCCAATATAATCTATCCGGGGAGCTGTTTTTT. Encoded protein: CASSQYNLSGELFF.

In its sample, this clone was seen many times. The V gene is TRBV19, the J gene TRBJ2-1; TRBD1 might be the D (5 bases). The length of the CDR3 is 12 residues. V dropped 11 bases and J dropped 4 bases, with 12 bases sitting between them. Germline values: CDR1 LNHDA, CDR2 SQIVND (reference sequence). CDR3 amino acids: CAPLGVYNEQFF. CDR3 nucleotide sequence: TGTGCCCCATTAGGGGTTTACAATGAGCAGTTCTTC.

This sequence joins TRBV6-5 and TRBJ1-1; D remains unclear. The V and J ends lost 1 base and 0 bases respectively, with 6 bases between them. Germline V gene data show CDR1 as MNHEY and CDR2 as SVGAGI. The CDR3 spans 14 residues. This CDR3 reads CASSYYSLNTEAFF. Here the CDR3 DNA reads TGTGCCAGCAGTTACTACAGCTTGAACACTGAAGCTTTCTTT.

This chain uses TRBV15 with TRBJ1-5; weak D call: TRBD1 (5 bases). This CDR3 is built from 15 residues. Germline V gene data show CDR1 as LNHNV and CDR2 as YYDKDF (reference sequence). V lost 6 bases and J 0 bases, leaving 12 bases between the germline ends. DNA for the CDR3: TGTGCCACCAGAAGGGGTCAGTATAGCAATCAGCCCCAGCATTTT. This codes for CATRRGQYSNQPQHF.

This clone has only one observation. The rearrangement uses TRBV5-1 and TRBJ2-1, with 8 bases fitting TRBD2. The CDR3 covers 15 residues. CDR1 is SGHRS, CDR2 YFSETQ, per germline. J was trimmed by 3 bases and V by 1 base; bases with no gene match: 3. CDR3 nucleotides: TGCGCCAGCAGCTTGACGGGAGGGATCTACAATGAGCAGTTCTTC. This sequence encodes CASSLTGGIYNEQFF.

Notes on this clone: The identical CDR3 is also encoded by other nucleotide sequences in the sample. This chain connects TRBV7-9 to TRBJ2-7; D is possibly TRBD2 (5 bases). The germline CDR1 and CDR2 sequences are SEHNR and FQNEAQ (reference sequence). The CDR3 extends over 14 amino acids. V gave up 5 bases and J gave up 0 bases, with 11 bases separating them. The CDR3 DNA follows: TGTGCCAGCAGCCTCGGAGGAGCCTCCTACGAGCAGTACTTC. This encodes CASSLGGASYEQYF.

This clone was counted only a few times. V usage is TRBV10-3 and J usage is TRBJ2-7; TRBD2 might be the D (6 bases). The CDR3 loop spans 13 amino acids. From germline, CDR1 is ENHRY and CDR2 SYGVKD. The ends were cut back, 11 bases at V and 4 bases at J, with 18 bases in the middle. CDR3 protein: CASRKEGRYEQYF. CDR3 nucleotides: TGTGCCTCTCGGAAGGAGGGCCGGTACGAGCAGTACTTC.

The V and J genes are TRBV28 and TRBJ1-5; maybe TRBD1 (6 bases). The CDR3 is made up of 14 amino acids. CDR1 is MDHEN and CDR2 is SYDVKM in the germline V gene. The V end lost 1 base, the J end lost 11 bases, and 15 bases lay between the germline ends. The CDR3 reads CASSLYGGVRAQHF. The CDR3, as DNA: TGTGCCAGCAGTTTATATGGGGGCGTGAGGGCCCAGCATTTT.

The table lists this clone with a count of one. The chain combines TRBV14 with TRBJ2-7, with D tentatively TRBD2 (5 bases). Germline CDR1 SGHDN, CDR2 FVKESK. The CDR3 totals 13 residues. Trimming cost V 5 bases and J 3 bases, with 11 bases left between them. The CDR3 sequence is CASSSLRGYEQYF. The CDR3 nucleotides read TGTGCCAGCAGCTCCCTCCGGGGCTACGAGCAGTACTTC.

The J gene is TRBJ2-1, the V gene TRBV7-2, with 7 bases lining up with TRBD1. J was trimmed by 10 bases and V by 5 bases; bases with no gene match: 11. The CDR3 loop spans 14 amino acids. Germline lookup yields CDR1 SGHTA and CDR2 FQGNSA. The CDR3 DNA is TGTGCCAGCAGCCTGACAGGGTCCTCATCAGAGCAGTTCTTC. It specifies CASSLTGSSSEQFF.

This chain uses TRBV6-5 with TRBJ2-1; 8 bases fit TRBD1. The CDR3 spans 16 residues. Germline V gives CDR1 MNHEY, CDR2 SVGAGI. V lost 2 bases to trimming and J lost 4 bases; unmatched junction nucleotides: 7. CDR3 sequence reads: CASSYGGTGPYNEQFF. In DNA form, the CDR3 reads TGTGCCAGCAGTTACGGCGGGACAGGCCCATACAATGAGCAGTTCTTC.

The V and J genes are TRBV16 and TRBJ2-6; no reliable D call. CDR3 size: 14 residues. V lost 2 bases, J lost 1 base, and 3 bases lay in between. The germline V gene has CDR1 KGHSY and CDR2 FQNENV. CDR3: CASSQQSGANVLTF. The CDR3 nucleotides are TGTGCCAGCAGCCAACAGTCTGGGGCCAACGTCCTGACTTTC.

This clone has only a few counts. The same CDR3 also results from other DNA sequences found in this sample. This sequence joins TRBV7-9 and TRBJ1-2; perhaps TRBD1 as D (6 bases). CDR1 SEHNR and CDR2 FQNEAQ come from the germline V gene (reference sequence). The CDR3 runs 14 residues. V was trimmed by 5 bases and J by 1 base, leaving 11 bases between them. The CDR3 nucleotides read TGTGCCAGCAGCCCCAGGGGCGGTAACTATGGCTACACCTTC. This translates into CASSPRGGNYGYTF.

The CDR3 nucleotides read TGTGCCAGCAGTTTAAGGGTCGGGGGAAGGACAGATACGCAGTATTTT. It codes for CASSLRVGGRTDTQYF. The rearrangement uses TRBV7-6 and TRBJ2-3; D possibly corresponds to TRBD2 (6 bases). Germline values: CDR1 SGHVS, CDR2 FNYEAQ. The CDR3 is 16 residues long. The ends were cut back, 6 bases at V and 3 bases at J, with 19 bases in the middle.

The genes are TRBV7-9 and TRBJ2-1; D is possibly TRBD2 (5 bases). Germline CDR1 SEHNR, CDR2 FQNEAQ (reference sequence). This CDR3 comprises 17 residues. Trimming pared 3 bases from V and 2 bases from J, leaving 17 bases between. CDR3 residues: CASSFDLTGKTYNEQFF. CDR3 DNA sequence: TGTGCCAGCAGCTTTGACCTGACGGGAAAGACCTACAATGAGCAGTTCTTC. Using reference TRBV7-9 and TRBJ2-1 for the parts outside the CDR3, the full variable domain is DTGVSQNPRHKITKRGQNVTFRCDPISEHNRLYWYRQTLGQGPEFLTYFQNEAQLEKSRLLSDRFSAERPKGSFSTLEIQRTEQGDSAMYLCASSFDLTGKTYNEQFFGPGTRLTVL.

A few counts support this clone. This CDR3 reads CASSLTSGRIDTQYF. CDR3 nucleotide sequence: TGTGCCAGCAGCTTGACTAGCGGGAGGATAGATACGCAGTATTTT. The chain uses TRBV7-9 and TRBJ2-3; TRBD2 aligns across 13 bases. The CDR3 spans 15 residues. Unmatched junction bases numbered 2, after V lost 3 bases and J lost 5 bases. CDR1 is SEHNR, CDR2 FQNEAQ, per germline (reference sequence).